This entry lists 21 T cell receptor beta chains sequenced from one sample in a study of T cell clones after liver transplantation. TCRdb's copy holds only in-frame clones and misses some; the assay was immunoSEQ multiplex PCR. The data contain around 77,000 clones, over 70% of them seen just once; the ten biggest clones take up approximately 0.81%. The sample in question was CD4+ T cells from blood, obtained 12 months after liver transplant. The receptors derive from a human patient who received a liver transplant. Part of the T cell pool may stem from the graft donor.

The J gene is TRBJ2-1, the V gene TRBV28, with D perhaps TRBD1 or TRBD2 (5 bases each). Germline CDR1 reads MDHEN; CDR2 reads SYDVKM. The CDR3 totals 15 residues. V lost 7 bases and J lost 3, with 16 bases in between. The CDR3 bases are TGTGCCAGCACCCTTGGGGGAGCTTTCTACAATGAGCAGTTCTTC. Its translation is CASTLGGAFYNEQFF.

This clone came up a few times. The genes are TRBV15 and TRBJ1-2, with D hard to call. Deletions cut 0 bases from V and 5 bases from J, with 7 bases between. The CDR3 has 13 residues. Germline CDR1 is LNHNV and CDR2 is YYDKDF (reference sequence). DNA for the CDR3: TGTGCCACCAGCAGAGATTTGCGGTATGGCTACACCTTC. This sequence encodes CATSRDLRYGYTF.

V and J are TRBV6-1 and TRBJ1-2; perhaps TRBD1 as D (5 bases). Trimming took off 4 bases at V and 4 bases at J, with 19 bases between the two ends. The CDR3 loop spans 16 amino acids. Germline lookup yields CDR1 MNHNS and CDR2 SASEGT. CDR3 coding DNA: TGTGCCAGCAGTGTCGGGGCCTTCCTCGTGGGCTATGGCTACACCTTC. Protein: CASSVGAFLVGYGYTF.

The V gene is TRBV7-9, the J gene TRBJ2-5; 8 bases agree with TRBD1. V was pared by 7 bases and J by 5 bases, with 6 bases of the junction left unmatched. The CDR3 has 13 residues. CDR1 and CDR2 from the germline V gene are SEHNR and FQNEAQ (reference sequence). CDR3 coding DNA: TGTGCCAGCAACAGACAGGGGATCGAGACCCAGTACTTC. As protein: CASNRQGIETQYF.

This chain uses TRBV28 with TRBJ1-5; the D gene is possibly TRBD1 (5 bases). This CDR3 has 13 amino acids. Germline assignment: CDR1 MDHEN and CDR2 SYDVKM. Trimming pared 7 bases from V and 6 bases from J, leaving 13 bases between. The CDR3 spells CASKLGAPQPQHF. CDR3 DNA sequence: TGTGCCAGCAAGCTAGGGGCCCCTCAGCCCCAGCATTTT.

The chain couples TRBV7-2 to TRBJ2-5, with 7 nucleotides matching TRBD2. CDR1 and CDR2 from the germline V gene are SGHTA and FQGNSA. This CDR3 region has 14 residues. The V gene end was trimmed by 4 bases and the J gene end by 4 bases; junction bases not matched to a gene: 6. CDR3 region: CASSSQRDRETQYF. In DNA, the CDR3 is TGTGCCAGCAGCTCACAGCGGGATCGAGAGACCCAGTACTTC.

The chain couples TRBV29-1 to TRBJ2-7; TRBD2 aligns across 7 bases. The CDR3 runs 15 residues. CDR1 is SQVTM, CDR2 ANQGSEA, per germline. Trimming cost V 0 bases and J 0 bases; bases outside gene matches: 5. Here the CDR3 DNA reads TGCAGCGTTGAAGACGGGAGGCTAAGCTCCTACGAGCAGTACTTC. It encodes CSVEDGRLSSYEQYF.

The rearrangement uses TRBV13 and TRBJ2-5, with D unresolved. Between the trimmed V and J ends, which lost 5 bases and 3 bases, there was a span of 7 bases. The CDR3 sequence is 12 residues long. The germline CDR1 and CDR2 sequences are PRHDT and FYEKMQ (reference sequence). CDR3 amino acids: CASSRIKETQYF. CDR3 DNA sequence: TGTGCCAGCAGCCGGATAAAAGAGACCCAGTACTTC. Drawing the rest from reference TRBV13 and TRBJ2-5, the complete variable domain is AAGVIQSPRHLIKEKRETATLKCYPIPRHDTVYWYQQGPGQDPQFLISFYEKMQSDKGSIPDRFSAQQFSDYHSELNMSSLELGDSALYFCASSRIKETQYFGPGTRLLVL.

In nucleotides, the CDR3 is TGTGCCAGCAGCTTACTAGCGGGAGTAGGAGGTACCGGGGAGCTGTTTTTT. It encodes CASSLLAGVGGTGELFF. The rearrangement joins TRBV11-2 to TRBJ2-2; TRBD2 matches 10 bases. In germline, CDR1 is SGHAT, CDR2 FQNNGV. V shed 2 bases, J shed 5 bases, and the junction held 8 bases outside the gene matches. This CDR3 spans 17 amino acids.

V gene TRBV6-5 combines with J gene TRBJ2-7, with 7 bases identical to TRBD1. V dropped 5 bases and J dropped 4; count of bases not matched to a gene: 8. The CDR3 runs to 14 residues. CDR1 MNHEY and CDR2 SVGAGI come from the germline V gene. DNA of the CDR3: TGTGCCAGCAGTAGCCGAGGGGGCCTTTACGAGCAGTACTTC. Translation: CASSSRGGLYEQYF.

About this clone itself: The same CDR3 is also encoded by other DNA sequences in this sample. V gene TRBV5-1 combines with J gene TRBJ1-1; D may be TRBD1 (6 bases). Germline V lookup: CDR1 SGHRS, CDR2 YFSETQ. Trimming left V 2 bases short and J 5 bases short, with 10 bases between. There are 13 residues in the CDR3. Here the CDR3 reads CASSLERGTEAFF. The CDR3 DNA reads TGCGCCAGCAGCTTAGAGAGGGGGACTGAAGCTTTCTTT.

This clone was observed a few times. J is TRBJ2-7 and V is TRBV27, with TRBD1 matching 12 bases. CDR3 length: 14 residues. Germline CDR1 reads MNHEY; CDR2 reads SMNVEV (reference sequence). J lost 7 bases, V lost 8 bases, and 9 bases had no gene match. The CDR3 DNA follows: TGTGCCAGCCGGTTCCGGGACAGGGGGCGAGAGCAGTACTTC. It yields the protein CASRFRDRGREQYF.

The chain employs TRBV5-1 and TRBJ2-7, with 9 bases matching TRBD1. Germline V gene lookup returns CDR1 SGHRS and CDR2 YFSETQ. The CDR3 spans 16 residues. J was trimmed by 4 bases and V by 2 bases; bases with no gene match: 10. The DNA for the CDR3 is TGCGCCAGCAGCTTCCGCTCGACGGGACAGGGTTACGAGCAGTACTTC. It encodes CASSFRSTGQGYEQYF.

The gene calls are TRBV15 and TRBJ1-1; 7 nucleotides match TRBD1. The length of the CDR3 is 14 residues. V trimming: 3 bases; J trimming: 4 bases; junction bases outside the gene matches: 5. Germline assignment: CDR1 LNHNV and CDR2 YYDKDF (reference sequence). As DNA, the CDR3 is TGTGCCACCAGCAGCAGGGGGGAAGGCACTGAAGCTTTCTTT. This encodes CATSSRGEGTEAFF.

The V and J genes are TRBV19 and TRBJ2-7, with D perhaps matching TRBD1 or TRBD2 (5 bases each). Between the trimmed V and J ends, which lost 5 bases and 6 bases, there was a span of 14 bases. There are 13 residues in the CDR3. The germline V gene encodes CDR1 LNHDA and CDR2 SQIVND (reference sequence). The CDR3 DNA reads as TGTGCCAGTAGTGAGGGGCTGGCGCGCGAGCAGTACTTC. It is translated as CASSEGLAREQYF.

This clone was found once. The gene calls are TRBV7-2 and TRBJ1-2; 8 nucleotides match TRBD1. V lost 4 bases to trimming and J lost 6 bases; unmatched junction nucleotides: 7. This CDR3 comprises 14 residues. In germline, CDR1 is SGHTA, CDR2 FQGNSA. In DNA, the CDR3 is TGTGCCAGCAGCTCGACAGGGGCGCCCCATGGCTACACCTTC. Encoded protein: CASSSTGAPHGYTF.

This chain connects TRBV9 to TRBJ2-3; D remains ambiguous. CDR1 and CDR2 (germline): SGDLS, YYNGEE. V was cut by 0 bases and J by 2 bases, with 4 bases left in between. CDR3 size: 13 residues. As DNA, the CDR3 is TGTGCCAGCAGCGTAGACAACACAGATACGCAGTATTTT. The encoded protein is CASSVDNTDTQYF. The complete variable domain, with remaining parts taken from reference TRBV9 and TRBJ2-3, reads DSGVTQTPKHLITATGQRVTLRCSPRSGDLSVYWYQQSLDQGLQFLIQYYNGEERAKGNILERFSAQQFPDLHSELNLSSLELGDSALYFCASSVDNTDTQYFGPGTRLTVL.

The gene calls are TRBV18 and TRBJ1-1, with D possibly being TRBD1 (5 bases). The CDR3 runs to 15 residues. The germline gives CDR1 KGHSH, CDR2 LQKENI. V was cut by 0 bases and J by 0 bases, with 8 bases left in between. CDR3 nucleotide sequence: TGTGCCAGCTCACCACCGGGCAGGGTGAACACTGAAGCTTTCTTT. It translates to CASSPPGRVNTEAFF.

This clone has a handful of counts. V and J are TRBV18 and TRBJ1-4; D is uncertain. V dropped 4 bases and J dropped 0 bases, with 6 bases sitting between them. The CDR3 covers 14 residues. Germline CDR1 KGHSH, CDR2 LQKENI. For the CDR3, the DNA is TGTGCCAGCTCACAGACGACAACTAATGAAAAACTGTTTTTT. Its translation is CASSQTTTNEKLFF.

The V call is TRBV19, the J call TRBJ1-2; TRBD1 aligns across 7 bases. Germline values: CDR1 LNHDA, CDR2 SQIVND (reference sequence). V lost 5 bases and J lost 2; bases outside the gene matches: 8. This CDR3 spans 15 amino acids. The CDR3 nucleotides read TGTGCCAGTAGTTCGTGGACAGGTAGCAACTATGGCTACACCTTC. Protein: CASSSWTGSNYGYTF.

V is TRBV5-6 and J is TRBJ2-1; D is unclear. Trimming shortened V by 6 bases and J by 5 bases, and 12 bases separated the two germline ends. The CDR3 sequence is 13 residues long. CDR1 is SGHDT and CDR2 is YYEEEE in the germline V gene. CDR3 in amino acids: CASTPGPNNEQFF. The CDR3 DNA sequence: TGTGCCAGCACCCCCGGACCTAACAATGAGCAGTTCTTC. Variable domain in full (rest from reference TRBV5-6 and TRBJ2-1): DAGVTQSPTHLIKTRGQQVTLRCSPKSGHDTVSWYQQALGQGPQFIFQYYEEEERQRGNFPDRFSGHQFPNYSSELNVNALLLGDSALYLCASTPGPNNEQFFGPGTRLTVL.